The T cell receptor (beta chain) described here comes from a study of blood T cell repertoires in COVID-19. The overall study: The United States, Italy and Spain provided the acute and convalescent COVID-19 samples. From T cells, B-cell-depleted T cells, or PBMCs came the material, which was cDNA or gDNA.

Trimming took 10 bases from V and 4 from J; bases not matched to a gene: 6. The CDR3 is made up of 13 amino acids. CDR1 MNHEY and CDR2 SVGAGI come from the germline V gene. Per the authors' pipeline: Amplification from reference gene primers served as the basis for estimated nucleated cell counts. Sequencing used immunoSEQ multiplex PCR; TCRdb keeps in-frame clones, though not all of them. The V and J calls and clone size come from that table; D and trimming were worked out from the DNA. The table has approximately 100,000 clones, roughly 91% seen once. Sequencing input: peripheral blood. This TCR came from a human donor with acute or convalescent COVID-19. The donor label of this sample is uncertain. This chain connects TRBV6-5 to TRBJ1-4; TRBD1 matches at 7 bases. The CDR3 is CATRTGVNEKLFF. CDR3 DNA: TGTGCCACCAGAACAGGGGTTAATGAAAAACTGTTTTTT.